The 9 T cell receptor beta chains below come from one sample, sequenced in a study of cytomegalovirus exposure and HLA in healthy donors. 13 Jbeta primers and 60 Vbeta primers were used for the PCR. Clones were read by immunoSEQ multiplex PCR, and TCRdb kept only the in-frame ones, dropping some. The sample includes approximately 180,000 clones, around 70% seen only once; the top ten take about 2.7%. The material sequenced was PBMCs. All receptors come from a male donor in good health and CMV-seronegative.

The rearrangement joins TRBV5-1 to TRBJ2-2, with TRBD1 matching 7 bases. The CDR3 extends over 14 amino acids. The ends lost 3 bases at V and 5 bases at J; junction bases unmatched: 4. Germline values: CDR1 SGHRS, CDR2 YFSETQ. The CDR3 DNA reads as TGCGCCAGCAGCTCCGGGACAGCTACCGGGGAGCTGTTTTTT. Its protein product is CASSSGTATGELFF.

The chain joins TRBV11-2 to TRBJ2-7; a weak D match, TRBD1 (5 bases). The CDR3 loop spans 14 amino acids. CDR1 is SGHAT and CDR2 is FQNNGV in the germline V gene. Between the trimmed V and J ends, which lost 3 bases and 2 bases, there was a span of 11 bases. This chain's CDR3 is CASSFSGPTYEQYF. The CDR3 DNA sequence: TGTGCCAGCAGCTTTTCAGGGCCGACCTACGAGCAGTACTTC.

The chain couples TRBV5-8 to TRBJ2-7, with D tentatively TRBD2 (7 bases). The germline V gene has CDR1 SGHTS and CDR2 YDEGEE. V was trimmed by 5 bases and J by 0 bases, leaving 9 bases between them. The CDR3 sequence is 13 residues long. DNA of the CDR3: TGTGCCAGCAGGGGGGGGCTCTCCTACGAGCAGTACTTC. Its protein is CASRGGLSYEQYF.

The chain carries TRBV5-1 and TRBJ2-5; D is uncertain. The last part of the DNA fits TRBJ2-7 better; the J call may be wrong. CDR1 is SGHRS, CDR2 YFSETQ, per germline. This CDR3 spans 16 amino acids. CDR3 sequence: CASSLAVTLSSYEQYF. The CDR3 nucleotides read TGCGCCAGCAGCTTGGCGGTCACTTTGAGCTCCTACGAGCAGTACTTC.

Notes on this clone: The sample contains more than one DNA sequence encoding this CDR3. The chain employs TRBV28 and TRBJ1-1; 8 nucleotides agree with TRBD1. Germline assignment: CDR1 MDHEN and CDR2 SYDVKM. The CDR3 extends over 15 amino acids. The V segment lost 0 bases and the J segment 2 bases; nucleotides outside the gene matches: 2. The CDR3 DNA reads as TGTGCCAGCAGTTTATGGGACAGGGCTAACACTGAAGCTTTCTTT. Residues: CASSLWDRANTEAFF.

J is TRBJ1-6 and V is TRBV27, with D possibly TRBD1 on 5 matching bases. CDR3 length equals 15 residues. Germline assignment: CDR1 MNHEY and CDR2 SMNVEV (reference sequence). Between the trimmed V and J ends, which lost 6 bases and 2 bases, there was a span of 11 bases. The CDR3 loop is CASSLGATYNSPLHF. The CDR3 DNA is TGTGCCAGCAGCCTTGGGGCAACCTATAATTCACCCCTCCACTTT.

This sequence joins TRBV7-3 and TRBJ2-6; 8 bases agree with TRBD1. Germline CDR1 reads SGHTA; CDR2 reads FQGTGA. The ends lost 5 bases at V and 0 bases at J; junction bases unmatched: 9. This CDR3 comprises 18 residues. CDR3 bases: TGTGCCAGCAGCCGGACAGGGATCCTCATCTCTGGGGCCAACGTCCTGACTTTC. It encodes CASSRTGILISGANVLTF. Based on the CDR3 plus reference TRBV7-3 and TRBJ2-6, the full variable domain is GAGVSQTPSNKVTEKGKYVELRCDPISGHTALYWYRQSLGQGPEFLIYFQGTGAADDSGLPNDRFFAVRPEGSVSTLKIQRTERGDSAVYLCASSRTGILISGANVLTFGAGSRLTVL.

The chain links TRBV10-3 to TRBJ2-1; 16 bases line up with TRBD2. V lost 10 bases to trimming and J lost 6 bases; unmatched junction nucleotides: 12. Germline V gene data show CDR1 as ENHRY and CDR2 as SYGVKD. The CDR3 loop spans 17 amino acids. The CDR3 protein is CASQGLAGGPPSNEQFF. The DNA of the CDR3 is TGTGCCAGCCAGGGACTAGCGGGGGGGCCTCCCTCCAATGAGCAGTTCTTC.

V usage is TRBV19 and J usage is TRBJ1-3; D may be TRBD1 (6 bases). Trimming cost V 5 bases and J 4 bases, with 15 bases left between them. The CDR3 runs to 15 residues. Germline CDR1 reads LNHDA; CDR2 reads SQIVND (reference sequence). The CDR3 nucleotides are TGTGCCAGTAGTGGCCCAAGGGACATCGGAAACACCATATATTTT. Translation: CASSGPRDIGNTIYF.